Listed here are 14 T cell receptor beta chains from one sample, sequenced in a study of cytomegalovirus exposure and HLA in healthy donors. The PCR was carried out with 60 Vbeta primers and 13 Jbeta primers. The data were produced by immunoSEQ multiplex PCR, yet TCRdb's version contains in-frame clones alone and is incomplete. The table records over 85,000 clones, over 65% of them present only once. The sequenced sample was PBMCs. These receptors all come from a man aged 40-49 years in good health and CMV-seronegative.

CDR3 in DNA: TGTGCCAGTAGGGGCGACACCGGGGAGCTGTTTTTT. This sequence encodes CASRGDTGELFF. The gene calls are TRBV19 and TRBJ2-2; D remains ambiguous. Per germline, CDR1 LNHDA and CDR2 SQIVND (reference sequence). CDR3 length: 12 amino acids. With 6 bases removed from V and 3 bases from J, the gap between germline ends came to 5 bases. Variable domain in full (rest from reference TRBV19 and TRBJ2-2): DGGITQSPKYLFRKEGQNVTLSCEQNLNHDAMYWYRQDPGQGLRLIYYSQIVNDFQKGDIAEGYSVSREKKESFPLTVTSAQKNPTAFYLCASRGDTGELFFGEGSRLTVL.

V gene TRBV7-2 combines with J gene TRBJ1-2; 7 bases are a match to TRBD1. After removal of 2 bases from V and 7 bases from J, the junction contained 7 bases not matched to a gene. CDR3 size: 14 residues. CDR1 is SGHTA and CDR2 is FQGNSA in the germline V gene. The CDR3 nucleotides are TGTGCCAGCAGCTTACTCGGACAGGTTCTTGGCTACACCTTC. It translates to CASSLLGQVLGYTF.

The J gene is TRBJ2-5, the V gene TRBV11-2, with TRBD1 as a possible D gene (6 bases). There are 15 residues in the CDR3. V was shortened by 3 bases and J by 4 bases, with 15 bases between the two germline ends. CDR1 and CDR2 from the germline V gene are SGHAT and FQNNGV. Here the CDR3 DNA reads TGTGCCAGCAGCTTCGGACAGTCCTACCTAGAGACCCAGTACTTC. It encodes CASSFGQSYLETQYF.

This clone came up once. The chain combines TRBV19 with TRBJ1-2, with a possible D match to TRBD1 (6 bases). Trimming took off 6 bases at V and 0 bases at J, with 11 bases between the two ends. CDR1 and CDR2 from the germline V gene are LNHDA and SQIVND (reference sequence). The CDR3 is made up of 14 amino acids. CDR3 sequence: CASRGQPANYGYTF. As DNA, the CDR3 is TGTGCCAGTAGGGGACAACCTGCTAACTATGGCTACACCTTC.

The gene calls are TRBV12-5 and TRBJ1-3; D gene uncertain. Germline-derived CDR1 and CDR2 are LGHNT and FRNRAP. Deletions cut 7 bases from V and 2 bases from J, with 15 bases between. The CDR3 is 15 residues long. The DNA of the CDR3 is TGTGCTAGTGCCAACTTACAGTGGGCTGGAAACACCATATATTTT. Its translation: CASANLQWAGNTIYF. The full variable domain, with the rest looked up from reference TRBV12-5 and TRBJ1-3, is DARVTQTPRHKVTEMGQEVTMRCQPILGHNTVFWYRQTMMQGLELLAYFRNRAPLDDSGMPKDRFSAEMPDATLATLKIQPSEPRDSAVYFCASANLQWAGNTIYFGEGSWLTVV.

For the CDR3, the DNA is TGTGCCAGCACTCCCGGGACTAATGAGCAGTTCTTC. Amino acid sequence: CASTPGTNEQFF. V usage is TRBV6-5 and J usage is TRBJ2-1; weak D call: TRBD2 (6 bases). The CDR3 has 12 residues. Trimming took 7 bases from V and 7 from J, leaving 11 bases between them. Germline V gene lookup returns CDR1 MNHEY and CDR2 SVGAGI.

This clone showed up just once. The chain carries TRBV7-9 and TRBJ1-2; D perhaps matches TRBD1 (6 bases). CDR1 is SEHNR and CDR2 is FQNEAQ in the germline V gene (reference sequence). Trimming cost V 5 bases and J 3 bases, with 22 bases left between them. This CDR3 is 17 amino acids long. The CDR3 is CASSPLGAKGWYYGYTF. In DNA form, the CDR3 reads TGTGCCAGCAGCCCGCTGGGGGCAAAAGGATGGTACTATGGCTACACCTTC.

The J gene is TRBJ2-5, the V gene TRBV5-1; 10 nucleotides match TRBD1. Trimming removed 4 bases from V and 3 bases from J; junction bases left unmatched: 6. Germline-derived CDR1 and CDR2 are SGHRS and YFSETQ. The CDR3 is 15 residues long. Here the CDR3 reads CASSDAGTGEETQYF. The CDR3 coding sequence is TGCGCCAGCAGCGATGCCGGGACAGGGGAAGAGACCCAGTACTTC.

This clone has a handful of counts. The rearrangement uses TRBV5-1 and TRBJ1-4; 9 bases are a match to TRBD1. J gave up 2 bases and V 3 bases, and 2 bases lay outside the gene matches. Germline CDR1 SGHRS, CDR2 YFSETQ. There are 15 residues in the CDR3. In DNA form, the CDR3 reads TGCGCCAGCAGCTACGGACAGGGGACTAATGAAAAACTGTTTTTT. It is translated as CASSYGQGTNEKLFF.

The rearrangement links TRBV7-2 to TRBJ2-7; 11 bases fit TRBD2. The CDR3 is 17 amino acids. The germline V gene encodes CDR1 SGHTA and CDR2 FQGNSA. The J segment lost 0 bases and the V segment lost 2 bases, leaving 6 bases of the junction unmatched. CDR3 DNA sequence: TGTGCCAGCAGCTTACAATCTAGCGGGGGGCTCTCCTACGAGCAGTACTTC. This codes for CASSLQSSGGLSYEQYF.

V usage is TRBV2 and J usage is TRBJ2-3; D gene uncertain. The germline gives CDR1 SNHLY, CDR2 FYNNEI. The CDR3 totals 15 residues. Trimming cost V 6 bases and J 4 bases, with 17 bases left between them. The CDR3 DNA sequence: TGTGCCAGCAGCCTACTCAATCGATATGCAGATACGCAGTATTTT. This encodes CASSLLNRYADTQYF.

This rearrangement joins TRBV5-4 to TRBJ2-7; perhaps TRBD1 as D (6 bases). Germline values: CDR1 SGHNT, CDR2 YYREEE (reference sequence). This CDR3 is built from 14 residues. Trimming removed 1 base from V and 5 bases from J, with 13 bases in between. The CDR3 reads CASSLRYRAHEQYF. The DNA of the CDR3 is TGTGCCAGCAGCTTGAGGTACAGGGCCCACGAGCAGTACTTC.

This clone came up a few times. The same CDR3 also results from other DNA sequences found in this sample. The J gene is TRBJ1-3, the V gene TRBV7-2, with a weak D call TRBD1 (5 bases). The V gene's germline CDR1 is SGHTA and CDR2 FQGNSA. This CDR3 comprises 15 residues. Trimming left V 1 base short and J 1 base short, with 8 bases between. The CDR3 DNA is TGTGCCAGCAGCTTAGGGCCAGGGTCTGGAAACACCATATATTTT. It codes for CASSLGPGSGNTIYF.

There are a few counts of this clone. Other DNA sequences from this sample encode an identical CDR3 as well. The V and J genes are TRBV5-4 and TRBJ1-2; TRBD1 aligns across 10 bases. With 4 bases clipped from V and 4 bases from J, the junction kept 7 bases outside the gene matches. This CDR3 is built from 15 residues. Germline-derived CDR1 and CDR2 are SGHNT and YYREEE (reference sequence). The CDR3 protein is CASSRRDRGGYGYTF. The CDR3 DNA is TGTGCCAGCAGCCGAAGGGACAGGGGTGGCTATGGCTACACCTTC.